This TCR beta chain was sequenced for a study of blood T cell repertoires in COVID-19. Overall study context: Samples of COVID-19 (acute and convalescent) were obtained from the United States, Italy and Spain. Sample material is recorded as cDNA or gDNA derived from T cells, B-cell-depleted T cells, or PBMCs.

V gave up 3 bases and J gave up 1 base; unmatched junction bases: 8. The CDR3 spans 17 residues. Germline V CDR1 and CDR2: LNHDA, SQIVND (reference sequence). Sequencing was performed with immunoSEQ multiplex PCR; in TCRdb, only in-frame clones are kept and a portion is missing. There are more than 15,000 clones in the sample; around 92% occur only once, and 5% to 7% lies in the top ten. The clonotype originates from a human donor in a cohort sampled during active COVID-19. Material for sequencing was peripheral blood. The V and J genes are TRBV19 and TRBJ1-3; TRBD1 agrees at 8 bases. The chain's CDR3 is CASSMIQGARSGNTIYF. The DNA of the CDR3 is TGTGCCAGTAGTATGATTCAGGGGGCCCGGTCTGGAAACACCATATATTTT.